This TCR beta chain was obtained from a study of Graves' ophthalmopathy and Graves' hyperthyroidism. Notes on the study in general: Cross-validated, the 13-signature model showed 87.88%/81.08% sensitivity/specificity, and 80%/75% in the test set.

Investigators amplified TCR beta CDR3 regions from RNA transcripts. Following a first-round RT-PCR that used HTBI primers, a second-round multiplex PCR was carried out. TCRdb reanalysed the multiplex PCR reads using MiXCR and keeps one entry per CDR3 protein. The sample has about 410,000 distinct CDR3 sequences; 18% are singletons. This clonotype showed up just once. No antigen is known for it. The sequenced sample consisted of peripheral blood. The receptor was isolated from a woman under 30 with Graves' ophthalmopathy.

The CDR3 region is CASSFGGLGETQYF. The CDR3 DNA reads TGTGCCAGCAGCTTCGGAGGGTTAGGAGAGACCCAGTACTTC. The gene calls are TRBV7-3 and TRBJ2-7; D might be TRBD2 (6 bases). The last part of the DNA fits TRBJ2-5 better; the J call may be wrong. CDR1 is SGHTA and CDR2 is FQGTGA in the germline V gene. The CDR3 has 14 residues.